Reported below is one TCR beta chain. This clone's antigen is unknown. It has no much larger one-base neighbor in the sample; base qualities were not kept. Unmatched junction bases come to 8, with V trimmed by 3 bases and J by 5 bases. Its CDR3 holds 15 amino acids, cysteine through phenylalanine. Just the 45-base CDR3 DNA is kept, in frame starting at base 1. CDR1 and CDR2, per the germline V gene (reference sequence), are SGHNT and YYREEE. The data derive from a study of OX40 agonist ivuxolimab in advanced cancers. Regarding the study in general: Ivuxolimab was an agonistic, fully human IgG2 monoclonal antibody directed against OX40 (CD134), a costimulatory receptor. Peripheral TCRbeta sequencing aimed to test whether ivuxolimab altered TCR sequence diversity and caused clonal T-cell expansion. Of the roughly 50 dose-escalation patients, hepatocellular carcinoma was present in about 20, melanoma in approximately 15, renal cell carcinoma in 9 and head and neck cancer in 9. A male proportion of 82.7% and a mean age of around 60 years, ranging from about 23 to 79, were recorded for the dose-escalation cohort. Three dose-escalation patients achieved partial responses, one with hepatocellular carcinoma and two with cutaneous melanoma. The monotherapy dose-escalation portion (N ≈ 50 patients) of the phase I ivuxolimab trial is reported in the paper. Intravenous ivuxolimab was administered to patients every 2 weeks at six dose levels: 0.01, 0.1, 0.3, 1.5, 3 and 10 mg/kg. Prior anti-PD-1, anti-PD-L1 or anti-CTLA-4 therapy was permitted, and checkpoint inhibitors had been received by under 50% of dose-escalation patients.

The trial excluded patients who had a history of autoimmune disease or who were on systemic immunosuppression. Peripheral blood for TCR sequencing was collected from all dose cohorts at baseline, on cycle 4 day 1, and on cycle 7 day 1. The samples were drawn from a first-in-human, open-label, multicenter phase I dose-escalation trial of ivuxolimab. Adults with locally advanced or metastatic melanoma, renal cell, hepatocellular, or head and neck squamous cell carcinoma were enrolled in the trial. Before TCR sequencing, CD4+ T cells and CD8+ T cells from peripheral blood were sorted into separate populations. Overall results and qualifications from the work: In the 0.1-3.0 mg/kg groups, partial responders had among the lowest normalized peripheral clonal expansion, particularly in CD8+ T cells. Clonal expansion of both CD4+ and CD8+ blood T cells was observed from baseline to week 6 at doses 0.1 to 3.0 mg/kg. Low levels of normalized T-cell clonal expansion were also seen in some patients who did not respond. After ivuxolimab, CD8+ T cells had more expanded clones than CD4+ T cells on average. The antigen specificity of the clonally expanded peripheral T cells was not determined.

Genomic DNA was isolated from the sorted cells so that the TCRbeta CDR3 region could be sequenced. TCRbeta CDR3 regions were sequenced using the immunoSEQ Assay. TCRdb took over this immuneACCESS table, retaining in-frame rearrangements with V and J assigned. Such tables are incomplete; in checked studies, under half of the missing clones stem from an unresolved V gene, and the remainder is unexplained. Within this sample are roughly 100,000 clones, with 90% of them counted one time only. Jointly, the top ten make up around 0.15% of the sample. The source material was CD4+ or CD8+ T cells sorted from blood, sampled in a trial of the OX40 agonist ivuxolimab. The receptor chain draws on TRBV5-4 and TRBJ2-1, and TRBD2 matches 7 of the central bases. The sequence came from an adult with an advanced solid tumor such as melanoma, head and neck, liver or kidney cancer. The bases are TGTGCCAGCAGCTCCAAGAGCGGGAAAGACAATGAGCAGTTCTTC. Its translation reads: CASSSKSGKDNEQFF.